The 15 T cell receptor beta chains listed next were all sequenced from one sample in a study of regulatory T cells in long-lasting Graves disease. With iRepertoire HTBI primers and Arm-PCR of CDR3 regions, TCR beta libraries were built. One entry per CDR3 protein results from TCRdb running MiXCR on the multiplex PCR reads. In the table there are over 450,000 distinct CDR3 sequences, 20% to 25% of which are singletons. The time point: persistent/refractory GD, antithyroid drugs over 5 years with positive TRAb. With RNA extracted from PBMCs as input, the TCR library was made. This material consisted of peripheral blood mononuclear cells (PBMCs), taken when the disease was refractory, from a patient treated with antithyroid drugs. All receptors derive from a female donor with Graves disease.

As for this clonotype: Since the CDR3 does not end with the conserved phenylalanine or tryptophan, this likely comes from a read error. The CDR3 spells CASHSAVLLTGQETQYS. The CDR3 DNA sequence: TGTGCCAGCCATTCCGCGGTACTGCTTACAGGACAAGAGACCCAGTACTCC. V usage is TRBV7-9 and J usage is TRBJ2-5, with D possibly TRBD1 on 5 matching bases. V lost 8 bases to trimming and J lost 2 bases, with 24 bases between them. The CDR3 covers 17 residues. The germline CDR1 and CDR2 sequences are SEHNR and FQNEAQ (reference sequence).

V is TRBV11-2 and J is TRBJ2-7; perhaps D is TRBD1 or TRBD2 (5 bases each). Between the trimmed V and J ends, which lost 5 bases and 4 bases, there was a span of 18 bases. The germline V gene encodes CDR1 SGHAT and CDR2 FQNNGV. The CDR3 runs to 15 residues. The CDR3: CASSPEIRGAYEQYF. The CDR3 bases are TGTGCCAGCAGCCCCGAGATCCGGGGCGCGTACGAGCAGTACTTC. Based on the CDR3 plus reference TRBV11-2 and TRBJ2-7, the full variable domain is EAGVAQSPRYKIIEKRQSVAFWCNPISGHATLYWYQQILGQGPKLLIQFQNNGVVDDSQLPKDRFSAERLKGVDSTLKIQPAKLEDSAVYLCASSPEIRGAYEQYFGPGTRLTVT.

This clonotype was seen at least ten times. The chain links TRBV28 to TRBJ2-5, with D perhaps TRBD2 (7 bases). V lost 3 bases, J lost 7 bases, and 15 bases lay in between. Looked up from germline, CDR1 is MDHEN and CDR2 is SYDVKM. The CDR3 contains 14 residues. The CDR3 nucleotides are TGTGCCAGCAGTTTTCGGGGGAGGGGGGGGACCCAGTACTTC. This translates into CASSFRGRGGTQYF.

This clonotype appeared many times. As DNA, the CDR3 is TGTGCCAGCAGTTCACCTAGCGGGGGGACCAAAAACATTCAGTACTTC. Translating it yields CASSSPSGGTKNIQYF. The V call is TRBV6-5, the J call TRBJ2-4; 11 positions agree with TRBD2. This CDR3 region has 16 residues. Trimming took 4 bases from V and 2 from J; bases not matched to a gene: 4. Germline V gene sequence: CDR1 MNHEY, CDR2 SVGAGI.

This clonotype showed up many times. The V gene is TRBV28, the J gene TRBJ1-2, with 9 bases lining up with TRBD1. J gave up 8 bases and V 6 bases, and 4 bases lay outside the gene matches. Germline V gene lookup returns CDR1 MDHEN and CDR2 SYDVKM. The CDR3 contains 12 residues. CDR3 region: CASSSGQGGYTF. DNA of the CDR3: TGTGCCAGCAGCTCGGGACAGGGAGGCTACACCTTC.

The chain is built from TRBV24-1 and TRBJ2-7; no firm D call. V shed 5 bases and J shed 7 bases, with 11 bases lying between them. CDR1 KGHDR and CDR2 SFDVKD come from the germline V gene. There are 12 residues in the CDR3. The CDR3 DNA reads TGTGCCACCAGTGCCCACGCTGGGGAGCAGTACTTC. Its protein product is CATSAHAGEQYF.

This clonotype was counted ten times or more. CDR3 sequence reads: CASSFPGKRGQPQHF. The CDR3 DNA follows: TGTGCCAGCAGTTTTCCAGGGAAGAGGGGACAGCCCCAGCATTTT. J is TRBJ1-5 and V is TRBV28; tentatively, D is TRBD1 (5 bases). CDR1 and CDR2 from the germline V gene are MDHEN and SYDVKM. The CDR3 is 15 amino acids. Between the trimmed V and J ends, which lost 3 bases and 7 bases, there was a span of 16 bases.

This rearrangement joins TRBV9 to TRBJ2-7, with TRBD2 matching 9 bases. Germline V gene data show CDR1 as SGDLS and CDR2 as YYNGEE. V shed 0 bases, J shed 2 bases, and the junction held 3 bases outside the gene matches. The CDR3 spans 15 residues. The CDR3 coding sequence is TGTGCCAGCAGCGTAGCGGGCGGGGGGGCCTACGAGCAGTACTTC. This encodes CASSVAGGGAYEQYF.

This clonotype was counted at least ten times. The V call is TRBV28, the J call TRBJ1-1, with D tentatively TRBD1 (5 bases). The CDR3 has 15 amino acids. Germline CDR1 is MDHEN and CDR2 is SYDVKM. The V and J ends lost 2 bases and 1 base respectively, with 11 bases between them. The CDR3 DNA sequence: TGTGCCAGCAGTTTACGGTTAAGGGGGAACACTGAAGCTTTCTTT. It codes for CASSLRLRGNTEAFF.

The gene calls are TRBV20-1 and TRBJ1-3; D is unresolved. V was clipped by 8 bases and J by 2 bases, with 22 bases between them. CDR3 length: 16 residues. Germline lookup yields CDR1 DFQATT and CDR2 SNEGSKA (reference sequence). Here the CDR3 DNA reads TGCAGTTCCCTCGGGGAGGCCCGGAGGGCTGGAAACACCATATATTTT. This sequence encodes CSSLGEARRAGNTIYF.

The chain links TRBV4-3 to TRBJ2-1; D call uncertain. Germline V gene data show CDR1 as LGHNA and CDR2 as YSLEER. Trimming removed 1 base at V and 4 bases at J, with 11 bases between. The CDR3 contains 15 residues. CDR3: CASSQGLSTYNEQFF. The CDR3 DNA is TGCGCCAGCAGCCAAGGTTTGTCTACTTACAATGAGCAGTTCTTC.

Ten or more counts support this clonotype. CDR3 amino acids: CASSETRTTSETQYF. The CDR3 DNA is TGTGCCAGCAGTGAAACCAGGACGACCTCGGAGACCCAGTACTTC. This chain connects TRBV2 to TRBJ2-5; D gene uncertain. The CDR3 loop spans 15 amino acids. Germline CDR1 is SNHLY and CDR2 is FYNNEI. Trimming took off 2 bases at V and 5 bases at J, with 15 bases between the two ends.

The chain uses TRBV4-1 and TRBJ2-5; tentative D call: TRBD2 (5 bases). This CDR3 has 14 residues. Trimming stripped 1 base from V and 5 bases from J, with 11 bases between. Germline assignment: CDR1 MGHRA and CDR2 YSYEKL. CDR3 coding DNA: TGCGCCAGCAGCCAAGTATCCGGGGTGGAGACCCAGTACTTC. Protein: CASSQVSGVETQYF.

This clonotype was detected only a few times. This sequence joins TRBV7-8 and TRBJ1-2; 10 bases map to TRBD1. Germline V gene lookup returns CDR1 SGHVS and CDR2 FQNEAQ. The CDR3 spans 18 residues. V shed 1 base and J 8 bases; nucleotides not matched to a gene: 16. This chain's CDR3 is CASSLGRQGASLLYGYTF. In nucleotides, the CDR3 is TGTGCCAGCAGCTTAGGAAGACAGGGGGCCTCCCTCTTATACGGCTACACCTTC.

The CDR3, as DNA: TGCAGCGTTTCCGGGTTACCCACACATAACTATGGCTACACCTTC. Its protein product is CSVSGLPTHNYGYTF. This chain joins TRBV29-1 and TRBJ1-2; D is uncertain. Trimming left V 5 bases short and J 1 base short, with 17 bases between. Germline CDR1 reads SQVTM; CDR2 reads ANQGSEA. The CDR3 has 15 residues. Full variable domain (rest looked up from reference TRBV29-1 and TRBJ1-2): SAVISQKPSRDICQRGTSLTIQCQVDSQVTMMFWYRQQPGQSLTLIATANQGSEATYESGFVIDKFPISRPNLTFSTLTVSNMSPEDSSIYLCSVSGLPTHNYGYTFGSGTRLTVV.